This T cell receptor beta chain derives from a study of cytomegalovirus exposure and HLA in healthy donors. Concerning this clone itself: The antigen is unknown.

The germline gives CDR1 MGHRA, CDR2 YSYEKL. The CDR3 extends over 14 amino acids. V lost 1 base to trimming and J lost 2 bases, with 9 bases between them. The PCR contained 60 Vbeta and 13 Jbeta primers. Repertoires were generated with immunoSEQ multiplex PCR, while TCRdb's copy carries only in-frame clones and drops some. Of under 300,000 clones listed, approximately 82% were seen once; the top ten hold roughly 7.4%. Study-level points and caveats: Later analysis associated a missense DCLRE1C variant with TCR beta V- and J-gene trimming.

V usage is TRBV4-1 and J usage is TRBJ2-7; tentatively, D is TRBD1 (6 bases). This receptor was obtained from a woman in her fifties or sixties in good health and CMV-seropositive. Sequences were obtained from PBMCs. This CDR3 is CASSQGAGAYEQYF. CDR3 DNA sequence: TGCGCCAGCAGCCAAGGAGCAGGGGCCTACGAGCAGTACTTC.